Listed below are T cell receptor beta chains from one sample, sequenced in a study of CD8 T cells in ankylosing spondylitis. Using its own MiXCR run on the 5' RACE reads, TCRdb lists one record per CDR3 protein. The sample carries more than 650,000 distinct CDR3 sequences, about an eighth recorded once. Sequenced: blood, either unsorted or a sorted T cell fraction (not recorded which). The receptor set was obtained from a male donor with ankylosing spondylitis. Both conserved end residues are part of each CDR3.

J,V,CDR3
TRBJ1-6,TRBV6-6,CASSDLNSPLHF
TRBJ2-7,TRBV5-1,CASIDNGYEQYF
TRBJ2-7,TRBV5-1,CASSLVGTGQGTYEQYF
TRBJ2-7,TRBV6-5,CASSYSILGLGDEQYF
TRBJ1-5,TRBV28,CASSFSRELSNQPQHF
TRBJ2-7,TRBV5-4,CASSLATPFRSYEQYF
TRBJ1-2,TRBV28,CATVTGPLGANYGYTF
TRBJ1-5,TRBV20-1,CSAMTRGGQPQHF
TRBJ2-1,TRBV11-3,CASSPWMAGGQGNEQFF
TRBJ2-7,TRBV28,CASLGSSYEQYF
TRBJ2-7,TRBV2,CASNGGSTYEQYF
TRBJ2-1,TRBV20-1,CSAPPSGSYNEQFF
TRBJ2-3,TRBV6-1,CASSPWDRTDTQYF
TRBJ2-5,TRBV6-5,CASSLSGRVGETQYF
TRBJ1-1,TRBV20-1,CSASDRRRGNTEAFF
TRBJ2-1,TRBV24-1,CATSEPGLGYNEQFF
TRBJ1-5,TRBV6-1,CASWDYPRNQPQHF
TRBJ1-5,TRBV12-3/TRBV12-4,CASSLTDLVEQPQHF